This T cell receptor beta chain was observed in a study of shared clonotypes between healthy human individuals. Findings and caveats of the study: Compared with clonotypes that all four donors shared, non-shared clonotypes had lower generation probabilities.

Generated by immunoSEQ multiplex PCR, the TCRdb table keeps only in-frame clones and is missing some. There are 2 million to 2.5 million clones in the sample; approximately 94% occur only once, and less than 0.15% lies in the top ten. Comment on this clone: What it binds is not known.

The CDR3 totals 15 residues. Looked up from germline, CDR1 is LNHDA and CDR2 is SQIVND (reference sequence). V was pared by 5 bases and J by 9 bases, with 10 bases of the junction left unmatched. The sample taken for sequencing was naive CD4+ T cells sorted from blood. The subset denotes: CD45RA+ positively selected. The clonotype originates from a man aged 18-30 years in good health. J is TRBJ1-6 and V is TRBV19; 7 positions match TRBD1. DNA for the CDR3: TGTGCCAGTAGTTCGGGACAGATTTTGGGTTCACCCCTCCACTTT. Protein product: CASSSGQILGSPLHF.